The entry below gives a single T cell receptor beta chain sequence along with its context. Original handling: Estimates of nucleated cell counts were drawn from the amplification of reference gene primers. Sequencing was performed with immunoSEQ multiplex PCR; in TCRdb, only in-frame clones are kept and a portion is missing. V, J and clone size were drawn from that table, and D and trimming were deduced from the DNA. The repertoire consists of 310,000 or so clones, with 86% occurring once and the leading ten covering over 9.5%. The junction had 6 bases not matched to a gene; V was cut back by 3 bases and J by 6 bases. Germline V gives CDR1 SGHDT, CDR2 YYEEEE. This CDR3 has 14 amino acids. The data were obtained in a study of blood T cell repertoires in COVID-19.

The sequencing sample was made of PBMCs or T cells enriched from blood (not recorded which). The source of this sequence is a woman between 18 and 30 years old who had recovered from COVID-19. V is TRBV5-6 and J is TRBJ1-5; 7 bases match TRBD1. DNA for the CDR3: TGTGCCAGCAGCTCCGGGACAGTGAGTCAGCCCCAGCATTTT. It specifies CASSSGTVSQPQHF. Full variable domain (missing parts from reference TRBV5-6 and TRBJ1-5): DAGVTQSPTHLIKTRGQQVTLRCSPKSGHDTVSWYQQALGQGPQFIFQYYEEEERQRGNFPDRFSGHQFPNYSSELNVNALLLGDSALYLCASSSGTVSQPQHFGDGTRLSIL.